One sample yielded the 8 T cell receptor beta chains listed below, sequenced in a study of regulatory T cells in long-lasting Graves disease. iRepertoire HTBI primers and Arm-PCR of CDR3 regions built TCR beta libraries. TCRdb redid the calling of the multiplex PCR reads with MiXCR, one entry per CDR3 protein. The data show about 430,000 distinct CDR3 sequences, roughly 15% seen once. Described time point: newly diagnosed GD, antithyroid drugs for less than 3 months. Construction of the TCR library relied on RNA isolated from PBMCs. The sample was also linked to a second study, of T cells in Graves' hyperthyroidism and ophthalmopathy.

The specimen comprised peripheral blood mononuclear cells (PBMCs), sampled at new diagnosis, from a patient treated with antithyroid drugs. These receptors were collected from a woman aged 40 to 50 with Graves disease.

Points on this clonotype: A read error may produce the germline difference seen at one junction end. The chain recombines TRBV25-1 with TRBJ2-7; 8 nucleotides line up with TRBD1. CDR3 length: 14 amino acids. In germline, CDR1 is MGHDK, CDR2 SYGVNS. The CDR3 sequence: CTSSELGQEAERYF. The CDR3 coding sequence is TGTACCAGCAGTGAGTTGGGACAGGAGGCCGAGCGGTACTTC.

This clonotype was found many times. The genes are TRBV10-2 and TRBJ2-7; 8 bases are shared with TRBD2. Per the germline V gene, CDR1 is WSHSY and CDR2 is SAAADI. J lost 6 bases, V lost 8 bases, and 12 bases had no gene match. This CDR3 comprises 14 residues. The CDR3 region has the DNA TGCGCCAGCGGAGCCGGGACTAGAGTAGGCGAGCAGTACTTC. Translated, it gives CASGAGTRVGEQYF.

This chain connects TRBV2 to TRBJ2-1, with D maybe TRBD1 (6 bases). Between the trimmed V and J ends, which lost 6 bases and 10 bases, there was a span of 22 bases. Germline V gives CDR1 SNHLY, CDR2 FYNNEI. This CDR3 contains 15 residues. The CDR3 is CASSSGTTLSNEQFF. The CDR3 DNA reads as TGTGCCAGCAGCTCCGGGACAACACTATCCAACGAGCAGTTCTTC.

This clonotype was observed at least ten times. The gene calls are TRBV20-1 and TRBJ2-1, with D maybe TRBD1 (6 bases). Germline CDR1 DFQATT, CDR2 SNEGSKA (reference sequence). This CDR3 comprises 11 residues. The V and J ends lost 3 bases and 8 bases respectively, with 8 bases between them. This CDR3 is CSASQGHEQFF. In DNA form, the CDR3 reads TGCAGTGCTAGCCAGGGGCATGAGCAGTTCTTC.

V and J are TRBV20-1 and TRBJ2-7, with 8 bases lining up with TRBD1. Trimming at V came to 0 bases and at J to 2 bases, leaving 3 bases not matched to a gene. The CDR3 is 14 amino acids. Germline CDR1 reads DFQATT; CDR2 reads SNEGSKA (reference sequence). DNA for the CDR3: TGCAGTGCTAGAGATGGACAGGGAACCTACGAGCAGTACTTC. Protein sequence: CSARDGQGTYEQYF.

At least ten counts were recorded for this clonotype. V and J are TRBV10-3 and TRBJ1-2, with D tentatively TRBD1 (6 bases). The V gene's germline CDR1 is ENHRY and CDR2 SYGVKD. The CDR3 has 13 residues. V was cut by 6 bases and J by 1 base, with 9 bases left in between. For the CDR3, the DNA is TGTGCCATCAGGAAGGACAGTAACTATGGCTACACCTTC. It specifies CAIRKDSNYGYTF.

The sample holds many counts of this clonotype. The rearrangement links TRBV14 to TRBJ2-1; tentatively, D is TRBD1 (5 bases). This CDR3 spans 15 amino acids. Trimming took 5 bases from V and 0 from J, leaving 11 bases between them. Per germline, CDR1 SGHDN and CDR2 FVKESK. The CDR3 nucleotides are TGTGCCAGCAGCGATTACAGGTCCTCCTACAATGAGCAGTTCTTC. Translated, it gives CASSDYRSSYNEQFF.

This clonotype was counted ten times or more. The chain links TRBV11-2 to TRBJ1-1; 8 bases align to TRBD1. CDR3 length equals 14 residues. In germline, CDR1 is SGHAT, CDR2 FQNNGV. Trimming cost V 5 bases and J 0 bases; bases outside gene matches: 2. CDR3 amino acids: CASSDRGMNTEAFF. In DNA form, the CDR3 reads TGTGCCAGCAGCGACAGGGGAATGAACACTGAAGCTTTCTTT.